Listed below are T cell receptor beta chains from one sample, sequenced in a study of beta chain features in type 1 diabetes. The method was immunoSEQ multiplex PCR; TCRdb's version includes in-frame clones alone and lacks a portion of them. The data show about 230,000 clones, 16% seen once. Sequencing used naive CD4+ T cells from blood. These receptors all stem from a man aged 25-40 years with type 1 diabetes. Each CDR3 is given with its conserved first and last residue. A D gene is named only where the DNA matches it firmly. Clone sizes are given selectively: once, few, many, or a class where the clone is expanded.

J: TRBJ2-3; size: NA; V: TRBV6-6; D: NA; CDR3: CASSITITDTQYF; DNA: TGTGCCAGCAGTATTACAATAACAGATACGCAGTATTTT
J: TRBJ1-2; size: few; V: TRBV7-2; D: NA; CDR3: CASSLYVGGLGYTF; DNA: TGTGCCAGCAGCTTATATGTAGGAGGGCTGGGCTACACCTTC
J: TRBJ2-3; size: few; V: TRBV30; D: TRBD2; CDR3: CAWGASWGPASGRPDTQYF; DNA: TGTGCCTGGGGGGCCTCCTGGGGTCCTGCTAGCGGGAGGCCAGATACGCAGTATTTT
J: TRBJ1-2; size: few; V: TRBV30; D: TRBD1; CDR3: CAWAAGQGIGGYTF; DNA: TGTGCCTGGGCCGCGGGACAGGGAATAGGTGGCTACACCTTC
J: TRBJ2-5; size: few; V: TRBV25-1; D: NA; CDR3: CASSEYWGGETQYF; DNA: TGTGCCAGCAGTGAATACTGGGGCGGGGAGACCCAGTACTTC
J: TRBJ2-7; size: NA; V: TRBV6-5; D: NA; CDR3: CAISPTEGSYEQYF; DNA: TGTGCCATCAGTCCGACAGAGGGCTCCTACGAGCAGTACTTC
J: TRBJ1-5; size: few; V: TRBV28; D: TRBD1; CDR3: CASSTPTGRGSNQPQHF; DNA: TGTGCCAGCAGTACCCCGACAGGGAGGGGGAGTAATCAGCCCCAGCATTTT
J: TRBJ2-1; size: few; V: TRBV27; D: TRBD2; CDR3: CASGSSGRGYNEQFF; DNA: TGTGCCAGCGGATCTAGCGGGAGGGGGTACAATGAGCAGTTCTTC
J: TRBJ2-5; size: few; V: TRBV7-7; D: TRBD2; CDR3: CASSAGASSGAEETQYF; DNA: TGTGCTAGCAGCGCAGGCGCGTCTAGCGGAGCCGAAGAGACCCAGTACTTC
J: TRBJ2-1; size: few; V: TRBV29-1; D: TRBD2; CDR3: CSGAGRSYNEQFF; DNA: TGCAGCGGAGCGGGAAGGTCCTACAATGAGCAGTTCTTC
J: TRBJ2-3; size: NA; V: TRBV18; D: NA; CDR3: CASSPPGTSTDTQYF; DNA: TGTGCCAGCTCACCGCCCGGGACTAGCACAGATACGCAGTATTTT
J: TRBJ2-1; size: NA; V: TRBV19; D: TRBD1; CDR3: CASSIRAGGHEQFF; DNA: TGTGCCAGTAGTATTCGGGCAGGGGGCCATGAGCAGTTCTTC
J: TRBJ2-1; size: NA; V: TRBV4-2; D: TRBD2; CDR3: CASSQGSSGYNEQFF; DNA: TGTGCCAGCAGCCAAGGGTCTAGCGGTTACAATGAGCAGTTCTTC
J: TRBJ2-5; size: NA; V: TRBV2; D: NA; CDR3: CASSDWGTKQETQYF; DNA: TGTGCCAGCAGTGATTGGGGGACAAAACAAGAGACCCAGTACTTC
J: TRBJ2-7; size: NA; V: TRBV29-1; D: TRBD1; CDR3: CSVESRTGRYEQYF; DNA: TGCAGCGTTGAATCCAGGACAGGGAGGTACGAGCAGTACTTC
J: TRBJ1-4; size: few; V: TRBV10-3; D: NA; CDR3: CAIRENEKLFF; DNA: TGTGCCATCAGGGAGAATGAAAAACTGTTTTTT
J: TRBJ2-1; size: NA; V: TRBV6-5; D: NA; CDR3: CASSVVAAYNEQFF; DNA: TGTGCCAGCAGCGTAGTGGCAGCGTACAATGAGCAGTTCTTC
J: TRBJ2-4; size: NA; V: TRBV28; D: TRBD2; CDR3: CASSEAGLDIQYF; DNA: TGTGCCAGCAGTGAAGCTGGACTAGACATTCAGTACTTC
J: TRBJ1-5; size: few; V: TRBV19; D: TRBD1; CDR3: CATRQGRDQPQHF; DNA: TGTGCCACCAGACAGGGGCGAGATCAGCCCCAGCATTTT
J: TRBJ1-3; size: NA; V: TRBV9; D: NA; CDR3: CASSPGQFSGNTIYF; DNA: TGTGCCAGCAGCCCAGGACAGTTCTCTGGAAACACCATATATTTT
J: TRBJ2-1; size: NA; V: TRBV27; D: TRBD2; CDR3: CASSSPRISGSYNEQFF; DNA: TGTGCCAGCAGTTCCCCCCGGATTAGCGGGAGCTACAATGAGCAGTTCTTC
J: TRBJ2-5; size: few; V: TRBV14; D: NA; CDR3: CASSQGKGGETQYF; DNA: TGTGCCAGCAGCCAAGGGAAGGGTGGCGAGACCCAGTACTTC
J: TRBJ2-7; size: few; V: TRBV28; D: TRBD1; CDR3: CASINPGQGEQYF; DNA: TGTGCCAGCATCAATCCGGGACAGGGAGAGCAGTACTTC